This section outlines one T cell receptor (beta chain) sequence together with its context. Antigen specificity is unknown. V was pared by 4 bases and J by 6 bases, with 10 bases between. The CDR3 extends over 12 amino acids. From germline, CDR1 is SGHTA and CDR2 FQGNSA. The record originates from a study of cytomegalovirus exposure and HLA in healthy donors. Notes on the study in general: Some public TCRs appeared in many individuals, while most sequences were rare.

The PCR was carried out with 60 Vbeta primers and 13 Jbeta primers. Data came from immunoSEQ multiplex PCR; TCRdb stores just in-frame clones and leaves some out. The sample includes fewer than 150,000 clones, 70% to 85% seen only once; the top ten take around a tenth. Sampled while nominally healthy, donors likely had unrecorded immune exposures. Sequenced sample: PBMCs. This rearrangement joins TRBV7-2 to TRBJ2-7; TRBD2 might be the D (7 bases). The sequence derives from a woman in her forties or fifties in good health and CMV-seropositive. The CDR3 is CASSYREGEQYF. In nucleotides, the CDR3 is TGTGCCAGCAGCTACAGGGAGGGCGAGCAGTACTTC. Full variable domain (missing parts from reference TRBV7-2 and TRBJ2-7): GAGVSQSPSNKVTEKGKDVELRCDPISGHTALYWYRQSLGQGLEFLIYFQGNSAPDKSGLPSDRFSAERTGGSVSTLTIQRTQQEDSAVYLCASSYREGEQYFGPGTRLTVT.